One and the same sample provided the 18 T cell receptor beta chains below, sequenced in a study of blood T cell repertoires in COVID-19. Profiling relied on immunoSEQ multiplex PCR, and the TCRdb table lists in-frame clones only, not all of them. The sample contains fewer than 110,000 clones, about nine tenths of which appear only once. The specimen was peripheral blood. These receptor sequences come from a woman of 80 years or more in a cohort sampled during active COVID-19.

The V call is TRBV20-1, the J call TRBJ2-1, with 11 nucleotides matching TRBD2. Germline V gives CDR1 DFQATT, CDR2 SNEGSKA (reference sequence). Losses at the gene ends were 3 bases for V and 7 bases for J; bases not matched to a gene: 5. This CDR3 is 14 amino acids long. The CDR3 bases are TGCAGTGCTAGTCTAGCGGGAGGTCGGAATGAGCAGTTCTTC. Encoded protein: CSASLAGGRNEQFF.

Turning to this clone: At one end, the junction sequence differs from germline, possibly due to a read error. The chain has TRBV5-6 and TRBJ2-7; TRBD2 agrees at 10 bases. Germline values: CDR1 SGHDT, CDR2 YYEEEE. There are 13 residues in the CDR3. CDR3 protein: CASSLSSGSPYGF. The DNA of the CDR3 is TGTGCCAGCAGCTTGTCTAGCGGGAGTCCCTATGGTTTC.

The chain recombines TRBV7-3 with TRBJ2-2; 8 bases match TRBD1. CDR1 is SGHTA and CDR2 is FQGTGA in the germline V gene. This CDR3 is 14 amino acids long. V shed 5 bases, J shed 4 bases, and the junction held 3 bases outside the gene matches. DNA for the CDR3: TGTGCCAGCAGCGCAGGGGGCCCCACCGGGGAGCTGTTTTTT. It specifies CASSAGGPTGELFF.

The rearrangement joins TRBV30 to TRBJ1-2, with D maybe TRBD1 (5 bases). CDR1 is GTSNPN and CDR2 is SVGIG in the germline V gene (reference sequence). V was shortened by 4 bases and J by 3 bases, with 9 bases between the two germline ends. This CDR3 has 12 residues. The CDR3 region has the DNA TGTGCCTGGACGGCCAGGGACTATGGCTACACCTTC. It codes for CAWTARDYGYTF.

The chain employs TRBV5-6 and TRBJ2-5; 9 bases are a match to TRBD2. The CDR3 consists of 13 residues. Losses at the gene ends were 6 bases for V and 3 bases for J; bases not matched to a gene: 3. Germline V gives CDR1 SGHDT, CDR2 YYEEEE. The CDR3 DNA reads TGTGCCAGCAACCGCGGGGGGGAAGAGACCCAGTACTTC. Its translation is CASNRGGEETQYF.

The rearrangement joins TRBV7-9 to TRBJ2-1; 10 bases align to TRBD2. The V gene end was trimmed by 1 base and the J gene end by 4 bases; junction bases not matched to a gene: 10. There are 18 residues in the CDR3. Per germline, CDR1 SEHNR and CDR2 FQNEAQ (reference sequence). The CDR3 sequence: CASSLEVASGRTYNEQFF. The CDR3 nucleotides read TGTGCCAGCAGCTTAGAGGTGGCTAGCGGGAGAACATACAATGAGCAGTTCTTC.

J is TRBJ2-2 and V is TRBV5-1; 8 bases fit TRBD1. V gave up 4 bases and J gave up 5 bases; unmatched junction bases: 1. This CDR3 contains 13 residues. Germline V lookup: CDR1 SGHRS, CDR2 YFSETQ. DNA for the CDR3: TGCGCCAGCAGCCGACAGGGGACCGGGGAGCTGTTTTTT. Its protein product is CASSRQGTGELFF. The whole variable domain, filled in from reference TRBV5-1 and TRBJ2-2, reads KAGVTQTPRYLIKTRGQQVTLSCSPISGHRSVSWYQQTPGQGLQFLFEYFSETQRNKGNFPGRFSGRQFSNSRSEMNVSTLELGDSALYLCASSRQGTGELFFGEGSRLTVL.

V is TRBV6-5 and J is TRBJ2-7; tentative D call: TRBD2 (5 bases). Germline V gives CDR1 MNHEY, CDR2 SVGAGI. The V and J ends lost 4 bases and 0 bases respectively, with 10 bases between them. CDR3 length: 14 amino acids. The CDR3 protein is CASSSPGSSYEQYF. The CDR3 DNA reads as TGTGCCAGCAGTTCCCCGGGGAGCTCCTACGAGCAGTACTTC.

The rearrangement joins TRBV5-1 to TRBJ1-2; 8 nucleotides agree with TRBD1. The CDR3 loop spans 13 amino acids. CDR1 SGHRS and CDR2 YFSETQ come from the germline V gene. Trimming at V came to 4 bases and at J to 5 bases, leaving 4 bases not matched to a gene. The CDR3 bases are TGCGCCAGCAGCGCGGACAGGGCGTATGGCTACACCTTC. Amino acids: CASSADRAYGYTF. The full variable domain, its missing parts supplied by reference TRBV5-1 and TRBJ1-2, is KAGVTQTPRYLIKTRGQQVTLSCSPISGHRSVSWYQQTPGQGLQFLFEYFSETQRNKGNFPGRFSGRQFSNSRSEMNVSTLELGDSALYLCASSADRAYGYTFGSGTRLTVV.

The chain has TRBV5-6 and TRBJ1-1, with D unresolved. Trimming pared 1 base from V and 0 bases from J, leaving 10 bases between. Germline V gives CDR1 SGHDT, CDR2 YYEEEE. The CDR3 consists of 15 residues. As DNA, the CDR3 is TGTGCCAGCAGCTTGAACGTACAGCTGAACACTGAAGCTTTCTTT. It translates to CASSLNVQLNTEAFF. The entire variable domain, with the rest obtained from reference TRBV5-6 and TRBJ1-1, is as follows: DAGVTQSPTHLIKTRGQQVTLRCSPKSGHDTVSWYQQALGQGPQFIFQYYEEEERQRGNFPDRFSGHQFPNYSSELNVNALLLGDSALYLCASSLNVQLNTEAFFGQGTRLTVV.

This rearrangement joins TRBV18 to TRBJ2-5; a possible D gene is TRBD1 (6 bases). The V gene's germline CDR1 is KGHSH and CDR2 LQKENI. Trimming pared 0 bases from V and 2 bases from J, leaving 13 bases between. This CDR3 comprises 16 residues. CDR3 amino acids: CASSPPIGGGQETQYF. CDR3 nucleotide sequence: TGTGCCAGCTCACCACCGATTGGGGGCGGTCAAGAGACCCAGTACTTC.

The chain couples TRBV5-4 to TRBJ2-1, with 10 bases lining up with TRBD2. V trimming: 0 bases; J trimming: 3 bases; junction bases outside the gene matches: 3. There are 16 residues in the CDR3. CDR1 is SGHNT and CDR2 is YYREEE in the germline V gene (reference sequence). The CDR3 DNA sequence: TGTGCCAGCAGCTTGGGACTAGCGGGTGACTACAATGAGCAGTTCTTC. Its protein is CASSLGLAGDYNEQFF.

V gene TRBV18 combines with J gene TRBJ2-1; 7 bases are a match to TRBD2. V shed 3 bases, J shed 8 bases, and the junction held 13 bases outside the gene matches. The CDR3 has 16 residues. Germline V CDR1 and CDR2: KGHSH, LQKENI. CDR3 sequence reads: CASSPRAGGSGDEQFF. The CDR3 DNA sequence: TGTGCCAGCTCACCCAGGGCTGGCGGGAGTGGGGATGAGCAGTTCTTC.

The CDR3 reads CASSQVPGQGPYGYTF. The CDR3 DNA reads as TGTGCCAGCAGCCAAGTCCCGGGACAGGGACCCTATGGCTACACCTTC. The chain is built from TRBV3-1 (or the pseudogene TRBV3-2) and TRBJ1-2; 9 bases agree with TRBD1. V lost 1 base to trimming and J lost 4 bases; unmatched junction nucleotides: 7. The CDR3 covers 16 residues. The germline gives CDR1 LGHDT, CDR2 YNNKEL (reference sequence).

The chain recombines TRBV5-4 with TRBJ2-1, with TRBD2 identical over 9 bases. Germline V gives CDR1 SGHNT, CDR2 YYREEE (reference sequence). This CDR3 region has 15 residues. With 3 bases clipped from V and 4 bases from J, the junction kept 5 bases outside the gene matches. The CDR3 region has the DNA TGTGCCAGCAGCTCCGGGACTAGCAGTTACAATGAGCAGTTCTTC. This gives the protein CASSSGTSSYNEQFF.

J is TRBJ2-5 and V is TRBV3-1 (or the pseudogene TRBV3-2); 16 nucleotides match TRBD2. CDR1 is LGHDT, CDR2 YNNKEL, per germline (reference sequence). The J segment lost 5 bases and the V segment lost 5 bases, leaving 8 bases of the junction unmatched. This CDR3 contains 17 residues. CDR3 protein: CASSNTGTSGRDETQYF. Written as DNA, the CDR3 is TGTGCCAGCAGCAACACCGGGACTAGCGGGAGGGACGAGACCCAGTACTTC.

The CDR3 here is CASSPTPEGTDTQYF. Written as DNA, the CDR3 is TGTGCCAGCAGTCCCACCCCGGAGGGCACAGATACGCAGTATTTT. The chain couples TRBV27 to TRBJ2-3; D may be TRBD2 (5 bases). Germline values: CDR1 MNHEY, CDR2 SMNVEV (reference sequence). This CDR3 comprises 15 residues. V was shortened by 5 bases and J by 1 base, with 13 bases between the two germline ends.

This clone has a single count. The CDR3 coding sequence is TGTGCCAGCAGTCACCTGACTAGCGGGAGGGCATTAGAGACCCAGTACTTC. Residues: CASSHLTSGRALETQYF. The J gene is TRBJ2-5, the V gene TRBV28; 14 bases are shared with TRBD2. V trimming: 5 bases; J trimming: 4 bases; junction bases outside the gene matches: 9. Looked up from germline, CDR1 is MDHEN and CDR2 is SYDVKM. This CDR3 is 17 amino acids long. The variable domain in full, completed from reference TRBV28 and TRBJ2-5, reads DVKVTQSSRYLVKRTGEKVFLECVQDMDHENMFWYRQDPGLGLRLIYFSYDVKMKEKGDIPEGYSVSREKKERFSLILESASTNQTSMYLCASSHLTSGRALETQYFGPGTRLLVL.